The rows below give T cell receptor beta chains drawn from one sample of a study of T cell repertoires in cytomegalovirus infection. TCRdb re-analysed the reads in MiXCR, keeping a single row per CDR3 protein. This table has around 120,000 distinct CDR3 sequences, 7.5% to 9% appearing once. The source material was PBMCs. These receptors were taken from a human donor in good health (CMV status not recorded). Some clones in this sample may be carry-over from other donors' samples. The CDR3 runs from the conserved cysteine through the conserved F or W. The D gene is left open where the match is weak. The size entry is marked missing in some rows and otherwise reads once, few, many or a size class.

d_call: TRBD1
v_call: TRBV12-3/TRBV12-4
j_call: TRBJ2-5
clone_size: many
cdr3_nt: TGTGCCAGCAGTTTATCGACAGGGAATAGGGAGACCCAGTACTTC
cdr3_aa: CASSLSTGNRETQYF

d_call: -
v_call: TRBV2
j_call: TRBJ2-1
clone_size: many
cdr3_nt: TGTGCCAGCAGTGAAATCCTTGGACAGAGCTCCTACAATGAGCAGTTCTTC
cdr3_aa: CASSEILGQSSYNEQFF

d_call: -
v_call: TRBV6-2/TRBV6-3
j_call: TRBJ1-2
clone_size: many
cdr3_nt: TGTGCCAGCAGCGGGACACTCGCCTGGGGCGGTGGCTACACCTTC
cdr3_aa: CASSGTLAWGGGYTF

d_call: -
v_call: TRBV12-3/TRBV12-4
j_call: TRBJ2-1
clone_size: many
cdr3_nt: TGTGCCAGCAGCCGAAGGGCCTCCGGGACACCGGGGTCCCATGAGCAGTTCTTC
cdr3_aa: CASSRRASGTPGSHEQFF

d_call: -
v_call: TRBV7-2
j_call: TRBJ2-5
clone_size: many
cdr3_nt: TGTGCCAGCAGCTTAGAGGTAGAGACCCAGTACTTC
cdr3_aa: CASSLEVETQYF

d_call: -
v_call: TRBV6-6
j_call: TRBJ1-5
clone_size: many
cdr3_nt: TGTGCCAGCAGTTACTCGGACAGCCCCAATCAGCCCCAGCATTTT
cdr3_aa: CASSYSDSPNQPQHF

d_call: -
v_call: TRBV6-5
j_call: TRBJ2-7
clone_size: many
cdr3_nt: TGTGCCAGCAGTTACTTGGGGGGGGCTACGTACGAGCAGTACTTC
cdr3_aa: CASSYLGGATYEQYF

d_call: -
v_call: TRBV7-2
j_call: TRBJ2-5
clone_size: many
cdr3_nt: TGTGCCAGCAGCTTAGTCCCGTACGAGACCCAGTACTTC
cdr3_aa: CASSLVPYETQYF

d_call: -
v_call: TRBV7-8
j_call: TRBJ2-1
clone_size: many
cdr3_nt: TGTGCCAGCAGCTTAGAGGACAGTTCTTACTACAATGAGCAGTTCTTC
cdr3_aa: CASSLEDSSYYNEQFF

d_call: -
v_call: TRBV12-3/TRBV12-4
j_call: TRBJ2-2
clone_size: many
cdr3_nt: TGTGCCAGCAGTTTACCGAACACCGGGGAGCTGTTTTTT
cdr3_aa: CASSLPNTGELFF

d_call: TRBD1
v_call: TRBV29-1
j_call: TRBJ2-1
clone_size: -
cdr3_nt: TGCAGCGTTGAGGGACAGGGGAAGTCCTACAATGAGCAGTTCTTC
cdr3_aa: CSVEGQGKSYNEQFF

d_call: -
v_call: TRBV5-4
j_call: TRBJ2-3
clone_size: -
cdr3_nt: TGTGCCAGCAGCTTGGAAAATCGGCCCCCGCGGGGGCAGTATTTT
cdr3_aa: CASSLENRPPRGQYF

d_call: -
v_call: TRBV27
j_call: TRBJ2-7
clone_size: -
cdr3_nt: TGTGCCAGCAGTTTCGCCCTAGGCAGCTCCTACGAGCAGTACTTC
cdr3_aa: CASSFALGSSYEQYF

d_call: -
v_call: TRBV30
j_call: TRBJ1-1
clone_size: many
cdr3_nt: TGTGCCTGGAGTGTAAGGAGCCACGTCTTGAACACTGAAGCTTTCTTT
cdr3_aa: CAWSVRSHVLNTEAFF

d_call: -
v_call: TRBV29-1
j_call: TRBJ1-1
clone_size: many
cdr3_nt: TGCAGCGTTGGGTTGGGAGGAGCTAATGAAGCTTTCTTT
cdr3_aa: CSVGLGGANEAFF

d_call: -
v_call: TRBV15
j_call: TRBJ1-1
clone_size: few
cdr3_nt: TGTGCCACCAGCAGACGGGTGAACACTGAAGCTTTCTTT
cdr3_aa: CATSRRVNTEAFF

d_call: -
v_call: TRBV7-8
j_call: TRBJ1-1
clone_size: many
cdr3_nt: TGTGCCAGCAGCTCGAGTCACACTGAAGCTTTCTTT
cdr3_aa: CASSSSHTEAFF

d_call: TRBD2
v_call: TRBV10-3
j_call: TRBJ2-1
clone_size: many
cdr3_nt: TGTGCCACCGCGACTAGCGGGGCGTACAATGAGCAGTTCTTC
cdr3_aa: CATATSGAYNEQFF

d_call: TRBD1
v_call: TRBV5-1
j_call: TRBJ2-7
clone_size: -
cdr3_nt: TGCGCCAGCAGCCCCGAGACAGGGGGCAGGGAGCAGTACTTC
cdr3_aa: CASSPETGGREQYF

d_call: -
v_call: TRBV11-2
j_call: TRBJ1-1
clone_size: many
cdr3_nt: TGTGCCAGCAGCTCCGTCAGGGGTGCTGAAGCTTTCTTT
cdr3_aa: CASSSVRGAEAFF

d_call: TRBD1
v_call: TRBV20-1
j_call: TRBJ2-1
clone_size: few
cdr3_nt: TGCAGTGCTGACGACGGGACAGGGGTTTCCAATGAGCAGTTCTTC
cdr3_aa: CSADDGTGVSNEQFF

d_call: -
v_call: TRBV11-3
j_call: TRBJ2-2
clone_size: few
cdr3_nt: TGTGCCAGCAGCTACGGGGGTTGGGGCACCGGGGAGCTGTTTTTT
cdr3_aa: CASSYGGWGTGELFF

d_call: TRBD2
v_call: TRBV5-4
j_call: TRBJ2-1
clone_size: -
cdr3_nt: TGTGCCAGCAGAGGTATAGCGGGGGACGATGAGCAGTTCTTC
cdr3_aa: CASRGIAGDDEQFF

d_call: -
v_call: TRBV6-5
j_call: TRBJ2-6
clone_size: many
cdr3_nt: TGTGCCAGCAGTTCCCGCTCTGGGGCCAACGTCCTGACTTTC
cdr3_aa: CASSSRSGANVLTF

d_call: -
v_call: TRBV5-1
j_call: TRBJ1-1
clone_size: few
cdr3_nt: TGCGCCAGCAGCCCCACGGGTCTGCGGCAGCCTGGTACCACTGAAGCTTTCTTT
cdr3_aa: CASSPTGLRQPGTTEAFF

d_call: -
v_call: TRBV2
j_call: TRBJ2-3
clone_size: many
cdr3_nt: TGTGCCAGCAGTGCCCCTGTTACGCAGTATTTT
cdr3_aa: CASSAPVTQYF

d_call: -
v_call: TRBV11-2
j_call: TRBJ2-1
clone_size: many
cdr3_nt: TGTGCCAGCAGCTTACACCCTGGGCTGCTGGAAAGACTTTACAATGAGCAGTTCTTC
cdr3_aa: CASSLHPGLLERLYNEQFF

d_call: -
v_call: TRBV29-1
j_call: TRBJ2-3
clone_size: -
cdr3_nt: TGCAGCGTTGAAGGGGCGGGGAGCACAGATACGCAGTATTTT
cdr3_aa: CSVEGAGSTDTQYF

d_call: -
v_call: TRBV28
j_call: TRBJ1-2
clone_size: -
cdr3_nt: TGTGCCAGCCGACCGGCGGGTTCCGATTCCTCCTATGGCTACACCTTC
cdr3_aa: CASRPAGSDSSYGYTF